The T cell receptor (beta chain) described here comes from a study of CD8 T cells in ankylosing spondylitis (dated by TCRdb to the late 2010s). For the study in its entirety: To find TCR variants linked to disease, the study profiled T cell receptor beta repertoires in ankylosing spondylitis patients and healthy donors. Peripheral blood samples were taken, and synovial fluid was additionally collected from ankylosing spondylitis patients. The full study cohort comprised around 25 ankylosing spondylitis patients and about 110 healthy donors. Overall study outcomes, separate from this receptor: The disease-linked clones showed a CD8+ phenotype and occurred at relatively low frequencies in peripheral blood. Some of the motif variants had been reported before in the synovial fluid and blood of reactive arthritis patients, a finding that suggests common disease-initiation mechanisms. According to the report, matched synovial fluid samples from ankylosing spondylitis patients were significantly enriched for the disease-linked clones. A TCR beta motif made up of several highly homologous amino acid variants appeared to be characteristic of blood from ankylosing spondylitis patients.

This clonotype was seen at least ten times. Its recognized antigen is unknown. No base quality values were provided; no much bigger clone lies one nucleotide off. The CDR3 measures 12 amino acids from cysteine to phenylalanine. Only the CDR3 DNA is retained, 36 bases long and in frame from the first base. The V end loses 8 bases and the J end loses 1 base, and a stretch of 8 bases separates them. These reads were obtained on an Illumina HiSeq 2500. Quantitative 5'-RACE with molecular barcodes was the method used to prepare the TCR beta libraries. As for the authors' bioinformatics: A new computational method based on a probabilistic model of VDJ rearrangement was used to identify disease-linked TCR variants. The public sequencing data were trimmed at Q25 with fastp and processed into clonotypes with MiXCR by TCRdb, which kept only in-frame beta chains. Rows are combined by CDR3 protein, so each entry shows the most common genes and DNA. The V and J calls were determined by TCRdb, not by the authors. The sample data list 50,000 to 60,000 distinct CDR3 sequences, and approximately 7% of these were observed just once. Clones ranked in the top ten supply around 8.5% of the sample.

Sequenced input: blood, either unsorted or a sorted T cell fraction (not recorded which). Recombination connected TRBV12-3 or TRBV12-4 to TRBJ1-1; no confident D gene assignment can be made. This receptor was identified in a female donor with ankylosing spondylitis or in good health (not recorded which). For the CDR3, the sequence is CASARQNTEAFF. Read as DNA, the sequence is TGTGCCAGCGCTCGACAGAACACTGAAGCTTTCTTT.